This TCR beta chain was sequenced during a study of cytomegalovirus exposure and HLA in healthy donors. Study outcomes and limitations: The majority of TCR sequences were rare, yet some public TCRs appeared in many donors. A few CMV-associated chains proved CMV antigen-specific in vitro. There were 150 to 200 TCR beta chains listed as cytomegalovirus-associated.

This clone has a handful of counts. The antigen remains unidentified. This CDR3 contains 15 residues. The germline CDR1 and CDR2 sequences are WNHNN and SYGVQD (reference sequence). With 3 bases removed from V and 2 bases from J, the gap between germline ends came to 11 bases. Using immunoSEQ multiplex PCR, the repertoire was profiled, and TCRdb retains in-frame clones only, with some absent. Altogether about 38,000 clones are present, 85% to 95% being singletons, with the ten largest covering around 3.2%. Sequenced material: PBMCs. This sequence joins TRBV10-1 and TRBJ2-1, with a possible D match to TRBD1 (6 bases). The TCR sequence derives from a man aged 18 to 35 in good health and CMV-seronegative. The CDR3 nucleotides read TGCGCCAGCAGTGACACAGGGCATGCCTACAATGAGCAGTTCTTC. Its translation is CASSDTGHAYNEQFF.